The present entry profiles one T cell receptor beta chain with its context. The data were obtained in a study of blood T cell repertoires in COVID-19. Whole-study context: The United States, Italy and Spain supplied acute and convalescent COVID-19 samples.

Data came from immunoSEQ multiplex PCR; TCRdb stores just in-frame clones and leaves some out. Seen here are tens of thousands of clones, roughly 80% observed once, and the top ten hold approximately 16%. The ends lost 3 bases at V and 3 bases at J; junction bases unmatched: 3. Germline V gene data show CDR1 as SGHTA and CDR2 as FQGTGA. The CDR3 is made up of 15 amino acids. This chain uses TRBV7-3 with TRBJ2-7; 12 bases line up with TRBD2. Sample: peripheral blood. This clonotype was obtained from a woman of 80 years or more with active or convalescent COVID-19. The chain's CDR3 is CASSLTSGSHYEQYF. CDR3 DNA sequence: TGTGCCAGCAGCTTGACTAGCGGGAGTCACTACGAGCAGTACTTC.